The 13 T cell receptor beta chains reported below all come from one sample, sequenced in a study of a mutant IDH1 vaccine in newly diagnosed glioma. Profiling relied on immunoSEQ multiplex PCR, and the TCRdb table lists in-frame clones only, not all of them. The table has around 70,000 clones, approximately 86% seen once. Described time point: week 35, safety follow-up. Every vaccination contained 300 ug of the mutant IDH1 20-mer peptide and was paired with topical imiquimod. These receptors are not linked to any known antigen. The sequencing used PBMCs, collected from a glioma patient whose treatment included an IDH1 peptide vaccine. The receptors stem from a young man with glioma.

This chain links TRBV5-1 with TRBJ1-4; 9 nucleotides agree with TRBD1. Germline CDR1 is SGHRS and CDR2 is YFSETQ. The CDR3 is 16 amino acids. V shed 4 bases, J shed 0 bases, and the junction held 4 bases outside the gene matches. This CDR3 reads CASSLWTGATNEKLFF. In DNA, the CDR3 is TGCGCCAGCAGCCTCTGGACAGGGGCAACTAATGAAAAACTGTTTTTT.

V is TRBV7-2 and J is TRBJ1-2, with D possibly being TRBD1 (5 bases). The length of the CDR3 is 14 residues. V lost 4 bases and J lost 7, with 16 bases in between. The germline CDR1 and CDR2 sequences are SGHTA and FQGNSA. As DNA, the CDR3 is TGTGCCAGCAGCTCCGGTCAGGGATTAAGTGGCTACACCTTC. Its translation is CASSSGQGLSGYTF.

The CDR3 here is CASSEGPSEHEQYF. The CDR3 DNA sequence: TGTGCCAGTAGTGAGGGGCCATCGGAACACGAGCAGTACTTC. The chain recombines TRBV19 with TRBJ2-7; D is tentatively TRBD1 or TRBD2 (5 bases each). Deletions cut 5 bases from V and 5 bases from J, with 16 bases between. Germline CDR1 LNHDA, CDR2 SQIVND (reference sequence). There are 14 residues in the CDR3.

The rearrangement joins TRBV9 to TRBJ1-2; D gene uncertain. Germline lookup yields CDR1 SGDLS and CDR2 YYNGEE. Trimming cost V 3 bases and J 5 bases, with 17 bases left between them. This CDR3 contains 15 residues. As DNA, the CDR3 is TGTGCCAGCAGCGCAAGGGTCACCCTTGGGTATGGCTACACCTTC. This gives the protein CASSARVTLGYGYTF.

The chain joins TRBV5-4 to TRBJ2-3; 10 nucleotides line up with TRBD2. The CDR3 is 17 amino acids. J lost 0 bases, V lost 3 bases, and 7 bases had no gene match. Germline CDR1 is SGHNT and CDR2 is YYREEE (reference sequence). The CDR3 sequence: CASSSLLAGSSTDTQYF. CDR3 sequence (DNA): TGTGCCAGCAGCTCATTACTAGCGGGATCTAGCACAGATACGCAGTATTTT.

The chain recombines TRBV29-1 with TRBJ1-3; D unresolved. V was trimmed by 6 bases and J by 0 bases, leaving 15 bases between them. CDR1 SQVTM and CDR2 ANQGSEA come from the germline V gene. The CDR3 has 15 residues. CDR3 sequence (DNA): TGCAGCGTAGCCGGACTGCGCCTCTCTGGAAACACCATATATTTT. Translating gives CSVAGLRLSGNTIYF.

This chain joins TRBV5-6 and TRBJ2-7; 7 bases are shared with TRBD1. Losses at the gene ends were 2 bases for V and 1 base for J; bases not matched to a gene: 6. Looked up from germline, CDR1 is SGHDT and CDR2 is YYEEEE. CDR3 length: 15 residues. The CDR3 loop reads CASSLNPGGSYEQYF. The DNA for the CDR3 is TGTGCCAGCAGCTTAAATCCAGGGGGTTCCTACGAGCAGTACTTC.

This clone has more than one count but fewer than ten. The chain combines TRBV6-5 with TRBJ2-1; 7 nucleotides line up with TRBD2. This CDR3 is built from 13 residues. The J segment lost 12 bases and the V segment lost 5 bases, leaving 10 bases of the junction unmatched. Germline CDR1 MNHEY, CDR2 SVGAGI. The CDR3 coding sequence is TGTGCCAGCAGTAACCGGGCGCGGGAGTTGCAGTTCTTC. The encoded protein is CASSNRARELQFF.

This chain connects TRBV19 to TRBJ2-3, with 11 bases identical to TRBD2. Trimming took 4 bases from V and 3 from J; bases not matched to a gene: 3. Germline V gene data show CDR1 as LNHDA and CDR2 as SQIVND (reference sequence). This CDR3 comprises 15 residues. CDR3 sequence: CASSTGTSGTDTQYF. Here the CDR3 DNA reads TGTGCCAGTAGTACCGGGACTAGCGGAACAGATACGCAGTATTTT. The whole variable domain, filled in from reference TRBV19 and TRBJ2-3, reads DGGITQSPKYLFRKEGQNVTLSCEQNLNHDAMYWYRQDPGQGLRLIYYSQIVNDFQKGDIAEGYSVSREKKESFPLTVTSAQKNPTAFYLCASSTGTSGTDTQYFGPGTRLTVL.

This chain connects TRBV7-9 to TRBJ2-1; 8 nucleotides agree with TRBD2. CDR1 is SEHNR and CDR2 is FQNEAQ in the germline V gene (reference sequence). The CDR3 is made up of 16 amino acids. Losses at the gene ends were 4 bases for V and 6 bases for J; bases not matched to a gene: 11. CDR3 DNA sequence: TGTGCCAGCAGCTACCCTCCTACGGGGGGGGTCAATGAGCAGTTCTTC. This codes for CASSYPPTGGVNEQFF. The full variable domain, its missing parts supplied by reference TRBV7-9 and TRBJ2-1, is DTGVSQNPRHKITKRGQNVTFRCDPISEHNRLYWYRQTLGQGPEFLTYFQNEAQLEKSRLLSDRFSAERPKGSFSTLEIQRTEQGDSAMYLCASSYPPTGGVNEQFFGPGTRLTVL.

In its sample, this clone was seen once. The chain recombines TRBV29-1 with TRBJ1-5, with 7 bases identical to TRBD1. Germline loops: CDR1 SQVTM, CDR2 ANQGSEA. With 7 bases clipped from V and 4 bases from J, the junction kept 10 bases outside the gene matches. CDR3 length: 14 amino acids. This chain's CDR3 is CSARAGGGNQPQHF. The CDR3 DNA sequence: TGCAGCGCCCGGGCAGGGGGAGGAAATCAGCCCCAGCATTTT.

The genes are TRBV5-1 and TRBJ2-1; 8 bases match TRBD2. V was pared by 0 bases and J by 9 bases, with 8 bases of the junction left unmatched. The CDR3 covers 15 residues. Germline CDR1 is SGHRS and CDR2 is YFSETQ. The CDR3 nucleotides read TGCGCCAGCAGCTTGGAGGGCGGGAGGAGGAGTGAGCAGTTCTTC. This translates into CASSLEGGRRSEQFF.

The chain uses TRBV28 and TRBJ1-5; D is undetermined. CDR1 and CDR2 from the germline V gene are MDHEN and SYDVKM. The ends were cut back, 0 bases at V and 2 bases at J, with 11 bases in the middle. This CDR3 is 16 amino acids long. The CDR3 region is CASSLWGRNGNQPQHF. The CDR3 coding sequence is TGTGCCAGCAGTTTATGGGGGAGGAACGGCAATCAGCCCCAGCATTTT. Supplemented by reference TRBV28 and TRBJ1-5, the full variable domain reads DVKVTQSSRYLVKRTGEKVFLECVQDMDHENMFWYRQDPGLGLRLIYFSYDVKMKEKGDIPEGYSVSREKKERFSLILESASTNQTSMYLCASSLWGRNGNQPQHFGDGTRLSIL.